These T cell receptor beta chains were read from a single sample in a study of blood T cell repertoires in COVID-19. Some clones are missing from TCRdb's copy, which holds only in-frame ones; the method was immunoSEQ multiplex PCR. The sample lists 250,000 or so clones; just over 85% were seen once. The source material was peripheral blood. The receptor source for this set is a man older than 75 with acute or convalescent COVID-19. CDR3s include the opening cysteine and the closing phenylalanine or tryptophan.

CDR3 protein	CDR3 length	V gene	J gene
CASSFLTGQETQYF	14	TRBV5-6	TRBJ2-5
CASSLAGTKNIQYF	14	TRBV5-4	TRBJ2-4
CASSYRAGAQETQYF	15	TRBV6-2/TRBV6-3	TRBJ2-5
CASSETPGQGDNEQFF	16	TRBV5-1	TRBJ2-1
CASSSSPGDEQFF	13	TRBV12-3/TRBV12-4	TRBJ2-1
CSVEASGLYEQYF	13	TRBV29-1	TRBJ2-7
CASSVGDRGEQYF	13	TRBV9	TRBJ2-7
CASSLGLAGGQETQYF	16	TRBV7-2	TRBJ2-5
CASSMNGGQDQPQHF	15	TRBV7-2	TRBJ1-5
CASTTSRGAPLHF	13	TRBV11-2	TRBJ1-6
CASSGGTANTGELFF	15	TRBV2	TRBJ2-2
CASSRRGAGETQYF	14	TRBV5-1	TRBJ2-5
CASSPWTSGSHEQYF	15	TRBV18	TRBJ2-7
CASSPVGRSTDTQYF	15	TRBV7-8	TRBJ2-3
CSVSTGSPYF	10	TRBV29-1	TRBJ2-3
CASSLSGSGNTIYF	14	TRBV28	TRBJ1-3
CASSFSLYNEQFF	13	TRBV12-3/TRBV12-4	TRBJ2-1
CASSQGDSGGARTGELFF	18	TRBV3-1/TRBV3-2	TRBJ2-2
CASSPSGGGSYEQYF	15	TRBV7-2	TRBJ2-7
CASSLLTGTNTEAFF	15	TRBV5-1	TRBJ1-1
CASSLPIGGMNTEAFF	16	TRBV28	TRBJ1-1
CAISEGGPNQPQHF	14	TRBV10-3	TRBJ1-5
CASSPTGMGGYTF	13	TRBV11-2	TRBJ1-2
CASTIGQGALYEQYF	15	TRBV9	TRBJ2-7
CASKRTGDYEQYF	13	TRBV19	TRBJ2-7
CASRDDRGRADTQYF	15	TRBV7-2	TRBJ2-3
CASRSEGEEQFF	12	TRBV2	TRBJ2-1
CASSCNGNGELFF	13	TRBV10-1	TRBJ2-2
CASSFGQYEQYF	12	TRBV18	TRBJ2-7
CASSQSRLAEKLFF	14	TRBV16	TRBJ1-4
CASSAATLAGGLGEQFF	17	TRBV7-2	TRBJ2-1
CASTGQTVTEAFF	13	TRBV2	TRBJ1-1
CASIEVRNTEAFF	13	TRBV7-9	TRBJ1-1
CASSLNPGFSYNEQFF	16	TRBV7-3	TRBJ2-1
CASGQGQLNNSPLHF	15	TRBV28	TRBJ1-6
CATTGTNYGYTF	12	TRBV10-3	TRBJ1-2
CASSLKASGNTGELFF	16	TRBV28	TRBJ2-2
CASSSPTGTEAFF	13	TRBV6-6	TRBJ1-1
CASRGAKGENQPQHF	15	TRBV6-5	TRBJ1-5
CASSLYGTEYGYTF	14	TRBV6-2/TRBV6-3	TRBJ1-2
CATSESELAKEVDTQYF	17	TRBV24-1	TRBJ2-3
CASSLLQGEGTQYF	14	TRBV5-1	TRBJ2-5
CASSISEGAVYNEQFF	16	TRBV19	TRBJ2-1
CASSLDGQYNQPQHF	15	TRBV11-1	TRBJ1-5
CASRMDRAGDTQYF	14	TRBV7-2	TRBJ2-3
CASSYFFGTSGRGEQYF	17	TRBV4-3	TRBJ2-7
CASSLMGGEAFF	12	TRBV25-1	TRBJ1-1
CSASGVGGYGYTF	13	TRBV29-1	TRBJ1-2
CASSEETPPSF	11	TRBV6-1	TRBJ1-2
CASSLATGGLYGYTF	15	TRBV5-1	TRBJ1-2
CASSSDHTSGRLGEQYF	17	TRBV7-2	TRBJ2-7
CATSRGSLEQYF	12	TRBV15	TRBJ2-7
CASSLGQGSEAFF	13	TRBV12-3/TRBV12-4	TRBJ1-1
CASSVVSGGYNEQFF	15	TRBV9	TRBJ2-1
CASSRGQGQRGANVLTF	17	TRBV19	TRBJ2-6